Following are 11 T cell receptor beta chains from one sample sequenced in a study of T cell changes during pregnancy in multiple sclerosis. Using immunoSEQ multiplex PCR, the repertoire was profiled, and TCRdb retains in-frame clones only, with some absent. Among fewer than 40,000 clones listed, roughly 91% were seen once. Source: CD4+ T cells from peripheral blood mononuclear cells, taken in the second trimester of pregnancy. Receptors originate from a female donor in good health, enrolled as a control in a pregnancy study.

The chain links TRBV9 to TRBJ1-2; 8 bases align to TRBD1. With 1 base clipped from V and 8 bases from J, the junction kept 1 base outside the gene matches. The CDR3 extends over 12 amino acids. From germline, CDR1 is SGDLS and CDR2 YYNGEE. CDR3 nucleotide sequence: TGTGCCAGCAGCGTACCAGGGGGCGGCTACACCTTC. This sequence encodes CASSVPGGGYTF.

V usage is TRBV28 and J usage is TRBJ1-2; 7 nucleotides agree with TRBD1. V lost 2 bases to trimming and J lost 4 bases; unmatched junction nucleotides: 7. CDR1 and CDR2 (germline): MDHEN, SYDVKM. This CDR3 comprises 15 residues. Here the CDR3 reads CASSLRTGGLYGYTF. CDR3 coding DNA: TGTGCCAGCAGTTTACGGACAGGCGGACTCTATGGCTACACCTTC.

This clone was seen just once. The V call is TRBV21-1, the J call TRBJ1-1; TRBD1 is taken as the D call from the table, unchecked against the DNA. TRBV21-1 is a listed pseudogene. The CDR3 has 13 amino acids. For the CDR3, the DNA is TGTGCCAGCAGAGGCCAGGGCCCTAGGGAAGCTTTCTTT. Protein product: CASRGQGPREAFF.

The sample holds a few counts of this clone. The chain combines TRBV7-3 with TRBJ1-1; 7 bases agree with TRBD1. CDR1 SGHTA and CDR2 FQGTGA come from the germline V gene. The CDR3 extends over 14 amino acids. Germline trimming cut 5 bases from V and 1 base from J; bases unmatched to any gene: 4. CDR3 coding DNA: TGTGCCAGCAGCCCGACAGGGAGGAACACTGAAGCTTTCTTT. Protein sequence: CASSPTGRNTEAFF.

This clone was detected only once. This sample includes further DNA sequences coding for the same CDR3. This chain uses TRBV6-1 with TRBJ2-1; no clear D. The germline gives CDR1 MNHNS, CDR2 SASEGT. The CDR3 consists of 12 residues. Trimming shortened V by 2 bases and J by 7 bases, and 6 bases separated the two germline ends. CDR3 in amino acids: CASSERLNEQFF. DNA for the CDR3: TGTGCCAGCAGTGAACGGTTGAATGAGCAGTTCTTC.

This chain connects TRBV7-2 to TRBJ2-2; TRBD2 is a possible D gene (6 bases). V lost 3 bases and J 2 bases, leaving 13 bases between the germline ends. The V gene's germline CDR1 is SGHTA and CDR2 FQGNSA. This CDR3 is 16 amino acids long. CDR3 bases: TGTGCCAGCAGCTTTGGCGGGACCAAAAACACCGGGGAGCTGTTTTTT. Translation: CASSFGGTKNTGELFF.

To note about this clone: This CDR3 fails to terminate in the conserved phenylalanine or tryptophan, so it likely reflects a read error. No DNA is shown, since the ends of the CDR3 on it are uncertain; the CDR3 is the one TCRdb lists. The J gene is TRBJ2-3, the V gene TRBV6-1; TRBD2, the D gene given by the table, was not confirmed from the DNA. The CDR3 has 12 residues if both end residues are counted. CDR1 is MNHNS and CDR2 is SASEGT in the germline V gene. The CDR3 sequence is CASSEAQRERSL.

The CDR3 nucleotides are TGCGCCAGCAGCCAACTTGGGCGTAATGAAAAACTGTTTTTT. This codes for CASSQLGRNEKLFF. The rearrangement links TRBV4-1 to TRBJ1-4, with D hard to call. Trimming removed 2 bases at V and 4 bases at J, with 8 bases between. CDR1 MGHRA and CDR2 YSYEKL come from the germline V gene. The CDR3 length is 14 residues.

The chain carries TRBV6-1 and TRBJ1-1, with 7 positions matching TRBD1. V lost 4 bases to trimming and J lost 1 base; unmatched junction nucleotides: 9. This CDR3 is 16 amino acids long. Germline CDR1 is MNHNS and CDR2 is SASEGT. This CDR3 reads CASSGGAGGSNTEAFF. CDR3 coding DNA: TGTGCCAGCAGTGGGGGGGCAGGGGGATCGAACACTGAAGCTTTCTTT.

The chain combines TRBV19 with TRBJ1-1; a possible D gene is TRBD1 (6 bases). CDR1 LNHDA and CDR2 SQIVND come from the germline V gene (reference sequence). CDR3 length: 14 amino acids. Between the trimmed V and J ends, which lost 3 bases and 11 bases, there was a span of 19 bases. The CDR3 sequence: CASSIGQNNVGAFF. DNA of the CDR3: TGTGCCAGTAGTATCGGACAGAATAACGTTGGGGCTTTCTTT.

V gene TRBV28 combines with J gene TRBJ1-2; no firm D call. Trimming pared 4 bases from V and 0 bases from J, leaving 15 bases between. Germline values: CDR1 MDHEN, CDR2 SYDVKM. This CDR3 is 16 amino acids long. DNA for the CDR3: TGTGCCAGCAGTTCACCAGGCATACCGGCTAACTATGGCTACACCTTC. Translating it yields CASSSPGIPANYGYTF.